A selection of T cell receptor beta chains follows, all from one sample in a study of blood T cell repertoires in COVID-19. Data came from immunoSEQ multiplex PCR; TCRdb stores just in-frame clones and leaves some out. The table has 400,000 to 500,000 clones, around nine tenths seen once. The sample comprised PBMCs or T cells enriched from blood (not recorded which). Receptors originate from a woman between 18 and 29 years old who had been exposed to COVID-19. CDR3s include the opening cysteine and the closing phenylalanine or tryptophan. The D gene is left open where the match is weak. Size tells how often a clone was seen (once, few, many) or the class of an expanded clone, and some rows leave it out.

d_gene,len,abundance,j_gene,v_gene,CDR3aa,CDR3nt
TRBD2,18,NA,TRBJ2-5,TRBV7-8,CASSFYGRVVARQETQYF,TGTGCCAGCAGCTTTTACGGGAGGGTTGTAGCTCGGCAAGAGACCCAGTACTTC
NA,14,NA,TRBJ2-3,TRBV6-4,CASSRDTSTDTQYF,TGTGCCAGCAGTCGGGACACTAGCACAGATACGCAGTATTTT
NA,14,NA,TRBJ2-7,TRBV28,CASSLYEFAYEQYF,TGTGCCAGCAGTTTATACGAGTTCGCATACGAGCAGTACTTC
TRBD1,15,once,TRBJ1-6,TRBV30,CAWDGTGHLNSPLHF,TGTGCCTGGGACGGGACAGGGCATCTTAATTCACCCCTCCACTTT
TRBD1,15,NA,TRBJ1-4,TRBV28,CASSLRGTGLEKLFF,TGTGCCAGCAGTTTACGCGGGACAGGGCTCGAAAAACTGTTTTTT
NA,14,NA,TRBJ2-7,TRBV4-2,CASSSRLGSYEQYF,TGTGCCAGCAGCTCCCGACTGGGCTCCTACGAGCAGTACTTC
TRBD1,15,NA,TRBJ1-5,TRBV19,CASRPGQVSNQPQHF,TGTGCCAGTAGACCGGGACAGGTTAGCAATCAGCCCCAGCATTTT
TRBD1,14,NA,TRBJ1-4,TRBV18,CASSPGTANEKLFF,TGTGCCAGCTCACCCGGGACAGCTAATGAAAAACTGTTTTTT
TRBD1,15,NA,TRBJ2-3,TRBV5-1,CASSKGQLSTDTQYF,TGCGCCAGCAGCAAGGGACAGCTTAGCACAGATACGCAGTATTTT
NA,14,once,TRBJ2-1,TRBV6-5,CASREDSSKNEQFF,TGTGCCAGCAGAGAGGACAGTTCGAAGAATGAGCAGTTCTTC
NA,14,NA,TRBJ1-2,TRBV28,CASSTRAVGGGYTF,TGTGCCAGCAGTACACGTGCTGTTGGTGGCGGCTACACCTTC
TRBD2,15,NA,TRBJ2-7,TRBV11-2,CASSLASGFPYEQYF,TGTGCCAGCAGCTTGGCTAGCGGATTCCCCTACGAGCAGTACTTC
NA,14,NA,TRBJ2-7,TRBV25-1,CASSDTTSSYEQYF,TGTGCCAGCAGTGACACTACTAGCTCCTACGAGCAGTACTTC
TRBD1,15,NA,TRBJ2-7,TRBV14,CASSQRQGSSEEQYF,TGTGCCAGCAGCCAACGACAGGGGAGTTCGGAGGAGCAGTACTTC
TRBD2,18,NA,TRBJ2-3,TRBV6-1,CASSEGGGRANIIDTQYF,TGTGCCAGCAGTGAAGGTGGCGGGAGGGCCAATATAATTGATACGCAGTATTTT
TRBD2,17,NA,TRBJ2-3,TRBV5-8,CASSHGVREGLADTQYF,TGTGCCAGCAGCCACGGGGTTAGGGAGGGCCTTGCAGATACGCAGTATTTT
NA,10,NA,TRBJ2-7,TRBV6-5,CASFGDEQYF,TGTGCCAGCTTCGGTGACGAGCAGTACTTC
TRBD2,13,NA,TRBJ2-7,TRBV6-5,CASTSGTSYEQYF,TGTGCCAGCACTAGCGGGACCTCCTACGAGCAGTACTTC
TRBD2,15,NA,TRBJ2-7,TRBV5-4,CASSPWTSGSYEQYF,TGTGCCAGCAGCCCCTGGACTAGCGGGAGCTACGAGCAGTACTTC
NA,15,NA,TRBJ2-3,TRBV19,CASRRSYFSTDTQYF,TGTGCCAGTAGGCGGTCTTATTTTTCCACAGATACGCAGTATTTT
TRBD1,14,NA,TRBJ2-7,TRBV6-2/TRBV6-3,CASSPGQGAHEQYF,TGTGCCAGCAGTCCGGGACAGGGGGCGCACGAGCAGTACTTC
NA,16,NA,TRBJ1-3,TRBV14,CASSQDTAYSGNTIYF,TGTGCCAGCAGCCAAGATACAGCATACTCTGGAAACACCATATATTTT
TRBD1,14,once,TRBJ1-5,TRBV30,CAWSFDRAVQPQHF,TGTGCCTGGAGTTTCGACAGGGCGGTTCAGCCCCAGCATTTT
NA,12,NA,TRBJ2-7,TRBV2,CAGGGDTYEQYF,TGTGCCGGGGGTGGGGACACCTACGAGCAGTACTTC
TRBD1,12,NA,TRBJ1-2,TRBV27,CASSFQGDGYTF,TGTGCCAGCAGTTTTCAGGGGGATGGCTACACCTTC
NA,12,few,TRBJ1-5,TRBV29-1,CSAGLPGGPQHF,TGCAGCGCCGGTCTCCCAGGAGGGCCCCAGCATTTT
NA,14,NA,TRBJ1-1,TRBV2,CASSVQGLNTEAFF,TGTGCCAGCAGTGTCCAGGGCTTGAACACTGAAGCTTTCTTT
NA,14,NA,TRBJ1-2,TRBV28,CASSYGQGSYGYTF,TGTGCCAGCAGTTATGGGCAGGGAAGCTATGGCTACACCTTC
TRBD2,17,NA,TRBJ2-1,TRBV7-9,CASSPIAGGPSYNEQFF,TGTGCCAGCAGCCCGATAGCGGGAGGGCCTTCCTACAATGAGCAGTTCTTC
NA,17,NA,TRBJ2-2,TRBV21-1,CASSTAKASGNTGELFF,TGTGCCAGCAGCACAGCGAAGGCTAGCGGAAACACCGGGGAGCTGTTTTTT
NA,13,NA,TRBJ2-7,TRBV28,CASSVPTDYEQYF,TGTGCCAGCAGTGTACCGACAGATTACGAGCAGTACTTC
TRBD1,15,NA,TRBJ1-2,TRBV7-2,CASFRTGPWVNGYTF,TGTGCCAGCTTCCGGACAGGGCCATGGGTTAATGGCTACACCTTC
TRBD1,16,NA,TRBJ1-1,TRBV7-8,CASSHSWGQGNTEAFF,TGTGCCAGCAGTCACTCCTGGGGACAGGGTAATACTGAAGCTTTCTTT
TRBD1,15,NA,TRBJ1-4,TRBV18,CASSSRTGQGEKLFF,TGTGCCAGCTCATCTAGGACAGGGCAAGGGGAAAAACTGTTTTTT
NA,13,once,TRBJ2-7,TRBV7-9,CASGFTGGSGVHF,TGTGCCAGCGGGTTCACCGGAGGAAGTGGAGTACACTTC
TRBD1,17,NA,TRBJ1-2,TRBV7-2,CASSPPKGQDFNYGYTF,TGTGCCAGCAGCCCACCAAAAGGACAGGATTTTAACTATGGCTACACCTTC
NA,15,few,TRBJ1-1,TRBV30,CAWSVLSGVNTEAFF,TGTGCCTGGAGTGTATTATCGGGTGTGAACACTGAAGCTTTCTTT